The 31 T cell receptor beta chains listed next were all sequenced from one sample in a study of blood T cell repertoires in COVID-19. Libraries were prepared by immunoSEQ multiplex PCR; TCRdb keeps only in-frame clonotypes and omits some of them. Here the sample spans about 240,000 clones, about four fifths being singletons. The source material was peripheral blood. These receptors were taken from a young man who had recovered from COVID-19.

The chain joins TRBV28 to TRBJ2-7; TRBD2 is a possible D gene (6 bases). Per germline, CDR1 MDHEN and CDR2 SYDVKM. V shed 2 bases and J shed 9 bases, with 17 bases lying between them. CDR3 length: 14 residues. The CDR3 loop is CASSLRGTSRGQYV. In DNA form, the CDR3 reads TGTGCCAGCAGTTTACGCGGGACCTCGCGAGGGCAGTACGTC.

This clone has only one observation. The J gene is TRBJ1-6, the V gene TRBV28; 9 nucleotides match TRBD1. V gave up 6 bases and J gave up 10 bases; unmatched junction bases: 10. This CDR3 has 15 amino acids. The germline CDR1 and CDR2 sequences are MDHEN and SYDVKM. DNA for the CDR3: TGTGCCAGCAGAAACAGGGACAGGGTAAACTCACCCCTCCACTTT. As protein: CASRNRDRVNSPLHF.

The chain recombines TRBV2 with TRBJ1-3, with 7 bases matching TRBD1. Trimming at V came to 6 bases and at J to 0 bases, leaving 17 bases not matched to a gene. The CDR3 covers 19 residues. CDR1 and CDR2 (germline): SNHLY, FYNNEI. The CDR3 spells CASREVPGQTPFSGNTIYF. CDR3 DNA sequence: TGTGCCAGCAGGGAGGTACCGGGACAGACTCCCTTCTCTGGAAACACCATATATTTT.

This clone was seen a single time. CDR3 residues: CASSEGSAQAV. The CDR3 DNA sequence: TGCGCCAGCAGTGAAGGGAGTGCTCAGGCCGTC. This chain joins TRBV10-2 and TRBJ2-7; D is possibly TRBD2 (5 bases). CDR3 size: 11 residues. Germline V gene lookup returns CDR1 WSHSY and CDR2 SAAADI.

The chain employs TRBV7-9 and TRBJ1-1, with D possibly matching TRBD1 (5 bases). This CDR3 is 12 amino acids long. CDR1 and CDR2 (germline): SEHNR, FQNEAQ (reference sequence). Trimming cost V 5 bases and J 6 bases, with 10 bases left between them. In DNA, the CDR3 is TGTGCCAGCAGCCCCGGGGGGGCTGAAGCTTTCTTT. Protein: CASSPGGAEAFF.

This clone was recorded a few times. This sequence joins TRBV28 and TRBJ1-2; a weak D match, TRBD1 (5 bases). The CDR3 covers 13 residues. Per germline, CDR1 MDHEN and CDR2 SYDVKM. Trimming removed 3 bases from V and 1 base from J, with 6 bases in between. The CDR3, as DNA: TGTGCCAGCAGTTTGACAGTTAACTATGGCTACACCTTC. This encodes CASSLTVNYGYTF.

The rearrangement links TRBV4-1 to TRBJ1-1; tentatively, D is TRBD1 (5 bases). This CDR3 has 16 amino acids. In germline, CDR1 is MGHRA, CDR2 YSYEKL. Trimming took 0 bases from V and 7 from J, leaving 18 bases between them. CDR3 sequence: CASSQERGRASSEAFF. DNA of the CDR3: TGCGCCAGCAGCCAAGAACGGGGGAGGGCGAGTAGTGAAGCTTTCTTT.

The chain combines TRBV2 with TRBJ2-6; no clear D. CDR1 is SNHLY, CDR2 FYNNEI, per germline. With 7 bases removed from V and 2 bases from J, the gap between germline ends came to 9 bases. The CDR3 has 14 residues. CDR3 in amino acids: CASKTSAGANVLTF. CDR3 coding DNA: TGTGCCAGCAAAACCTCAGCTGGGGCCAACGTCCTGACTTTC. Combining the CDR3 with reference TRBV2 and TRBJ2-6 gives the whole variable domain EPEVTQTPSHQVTQMGQEVILRCVPISNHLYFYWYRQILGQKVEFLVSFYNNEISEKSEIFDDQFSVERPDGSNFTLKIRSTKLEDSAMYFCASKTSAGANVLTFGAGSRLTVL.

V and J are TRBV2 and TRBJ1-1; possible D gene TRBD1, 5 bases. Trimming removed 4 bases at V and 4 bases at J, with 13 bases between. Germline lookup yields CDR1 SNHLY and CDR2 FYNNEI. This CDR3 has 14 amino acids. In DNA form, the CDR3 reads TGTGCCAGCAGTGGGGGGGGAACTGGCACTGAAGCTTTCTTT. Encoded protein: CASSGGGTGTEAFF.

The gene calls are TRBV2 and TRBJ1-4, with D possibly being TRBD1 (6 bases). The CDR3 is 15 residues long. V gave up 6 bases and J gave up 10 bases, with 21 bases separating them. Germline V CDR1 and CDR2: SNHLY, FYNNEI. In DNA form, the CDR3 reads TGTGCCAGCAGCCAATTGCCAGGGGATGTCGGAAAACTGTTTTTT. Its translation: CASSQLPGDVGKLFF. Combining the CDR3 with reference TRBV2 and TRBJ1-4 gives the whole variable domain EPEVTQTPSHQVTQMGQEVILRCVPISNHLYFYWYRQILGQKVEFLVSFYNNEISEKSEIFDDQFSVERPDGSNFTLKIRSTKLEDSAMYFCASSQLPGDVGKLFFGSGTQLSVL.

This clone occurred many times. The chain uses TRBV10-1 and TRBJ1-2; 10 bases line up with TRBD1. CDR3 length: 13 amino acids. J was trimmed by 4 bases and V by 9 bases; bases with no gene match: 5. Germline CDR1 and CDR2: WNHNN and SYGVQD (reference sequence). CDR3 nucleotide sequence: TGCGCCAGGGTAGGACAGGGGGTCTATGGCTACACCTTC. Amino acid sequence: CARVGQGVYGYTF.

The J gene is TRBJ2-3, the V gene TRBV11-1; 9 nucleotides agree with TRBD2. There are 16 residues in the CDR3. J lost 4 bases, V lost 4 bases, and 9 bases had no gene match. Germline V gene sequence: CDR1 SGHAT, CDR2 FQDESV (reference sequence). The CDR3 bases are TGTGCCAGCAGCTCCGGGGCGGGGGGGCCCTCAGATACGCAGTATTTT. Protein: CASSSGAGGPSDTQYF.

The chain uses TRBV5-1 and TRBJ1-4; D is possibly TRBD1 (5 bases). The CDR3 covers 16 residues. Germline V gene lookup returns CDR1 SGHRS and CDR2 YFSETQ. Trimming stripped 4 bases from V and 2 bases from J, with 15 bases between. The CDR3 region is CASSPDAGPTNEKLFF. DNA of the CDR3: TGCGCCAGCAGCCCCGACGCGGGGCCGACTAATGAAAAACTGTTTTTT. The entire variable domain, with the rest obtained from reference TRBV5-1 and TRBJ1-4, is as follows: KAGVTQTPRYLIKTRGQQVTLSCSPISGHRSVSWYQQTPGQGLQFLFEYFSETQRNKGNFPGRFSGRQFSNSRSEMNVSTLELGDSALYLCASSPDAGPTNEKLFFGSGTQLSVL.

V gene TRBV28 combines with J gene TRBJ2-7; 7 nucleotides match TRBD1. The CDR3 has 15 amino acids. Per the germline V gene, CDR1 is MDHEN and CDR2 is SYDVKM. The trim removed 4 bases at V and 2 bases at J, leaving 8 bases unmatched. This CDR3 is CASSSRDSQTYEQYV. The CDR3 region has the DNA TGTGCCAGCAGTTCCCGGGACAGCCAAACCTACGAGCAGTACGTC.

The rearrangement links TRBV2 to TRBJ1-4; no reliable D call. The CDR3 consists of 13 residues. The V end lost 10 bases, the J end lost 6 bases, and 15 bases lay between the germline ends. Germline loops: CDR1 SNHLY, CDR2 FYNNEI. CDR3 nucleotide sequence: TGTGCCACCCGGAGGGATAGGGATGAAAAACTGTTTTTT. This codes for CATRRDRDEKLFF.

The CDR3 is CASSTSGTGNSPLHF. The CDR3 DNA sequence: TGTGCCAGTAGTACCTCCGGGACAGGCAATTCACCCCTCCACTTT. This sequence joins TRBV19 and TRBJ1-6; TRBD1 agrees at 8 bases. CDR3 size: 15 residues. V was clipped by 4 bases and J by 7 bases; unmatched bases: 6. The germline gives CDR1 LNHDA, CDR2 SQIVND (reference sequence).

The chain links TRBV4-1 to TRBJ2-2; 10 bases fit TRBD2. Per germline, CDR1 MGHRA and CDR2 YSYEKL. This CDR3 has 15 residues. V lost 4 bases to trimming and J lost 6 bases; unmatched junction nucleotides: 5. The CDR3 coding sequence is TGCGCCAGCAGCCCGAGCGGGGGGGCGCCCGGGGAGCTGTTTTTT. Translating it yields CASSPSGGAPGELFF.

Turning to this clone: The sample carries other DNA sequences with the same CDR3. The V call is TRBV2, the J call TRBJ2-3; no firm D call. This CDR3 has 11 residues. CDR1 is SNHLY and CDR2 is FYNNEI in the germline V gene. The V gene lost 6 bases and the J gene lost 2 bases, with 3 bases spanning the gap. In DNA, the CDR3 is TGTGCCAGCAGCTACACAGATACGCAGTATTTT. Amino acid sequence: CASSYTDTQYF. Filled out from reference TRBV2 and TRBJ2-3, the complete variable domain reads EPEVTQTPSHQVTQMGQEVILRCVPISNHLYFYWYRQILGQKVEFLVSFYNNEISEKSEIFDDQFSVERPDGSNFTLKIRSTKLEDSAMYFCASSYTDTQYFGPGTRLTVL.

The chain couples TRBV19 to TRBJ2-5; D possibly corresponds to TRBD2 (6 bases). Germline lookup yields CDR1 LNHDA and CDR2 SQIVND (reference sequence). This CDR3 is 19 amino acids long. The V and J ends lost 5 bases and 4 bases respectively, with 29 bases between them. CDR3 DNA sequence: TGTGCCAGTAGTTCCCTGAGGGACTTGCCGGCGAATAGCAGAGAGACCCAGTACTTC. Protein product: CASSSLRDLPANSRETQYF.

This clone has a single count. The V and J genes are TRBV5-4 and TRBJ1-1; D gene unclear. Trimming took off 4 bases at V and 6 bases at J, with 16 bases between the two ends. This CDR3 region has 14 residues. Germline lookup yields CDR1 SGHNT and CDR2 YYREEE (reference sequence). This CDR3 is CASSLSLERSEAFF. The CDR3 DNA follows: TGTGCCAGCAGCCTCAGCCTAGAACGGTCTGAAGCTTTCTTT.

Concerning this clone: This specimen includes other DNA sequences encoding the same CDR3. This chain connects TRBV5-4 to TRBJ1-1, with D possibly being TRBD1 (6 bases). The length of the CDR3 is 14 residues. Germline CDR1 is SGHNT and CDR2 is YYREEE (reference sequence). Trimming removed 4 bases at V and 1 base at J, with 11 bases between. The CDR3 is CASSPPDRNTEAFF. The DNA of the CDR3 is TGTGCCAGCAGCCCTCCGGACAGGAACACTGAAGCTTTCTTT. Variable domain in full (rest from reference TRBV5-4 and TRBJ1-1): ETGVTQSPTHLIKTRGQQVTLRCSSQSGHNTVSWYQQALGQGPQFIFQYYREEENGRGNFPPRFSGLQFPNYSSELNVNALELDDSALYLCASSPPDRNTEAFFGQGTRLTVV.

The chain combines TRBV19 with TRBJ2-1; 8 bases fit TRBD1. The junction had 9 bases not matched to a gene; V was cut back by 7 bases and J by 7 bases. Germline CDR1 and CDR2: LNHDA and SQIVND (reference sequence). CDR3 length: 14 residues. CDR3 amino acids: CASTSRQGTNEQFF. CDR3 sequence (DNA): TGTGCCAGTACCTCCCGACAGGGGACGAATGAGCAGTTCTTC.

J is TRBJ2-3 and V is TRBV12-2; no DNA check was done on the table's D call, TRBD1. TRBV12-2 constitutes a pseudogene. CDR3 length equals 18 residues. The CDR3 protein is CASRLALTKQGRTDTQYF. As DNA, the CDR3 is TGTGCAAGTCGCTTAGCCCTTACGAAACAGGGCCGCACAGATACGCAGTATTTT.

The chain recombines TRBV6-5 with TRBJ2-7, with D possibly TRBD2 on 6 matching bases. This CDR3 is built from 16 residues. Trimming stripped 4 bases from V and 4 bases from J, with 20 bases between. CDR1 is MNHEY, CDR2 SVGAGI, per germline. The CDR3 protein is CASSSGQAGRAYEQYV. As DNA, the CDR3 is TGTGCCAGCAGTTCGGGCCAAGCCGGGAGAGCTTACGAGCAGTACGTC.

The rearrangement joins TRBV9 to TRBJ1-4; D gene unclear. CDR1 is SGDLS, CDR2 YYNGEE, per germline. Trimming stripped 0 bases from V and 4 bases from J, with 7 bases between. The CDR3 contains 14 residues. The CDR3 sequence is CASSVGDFNEKLFF. The CDR3 coding sequence is TGTGCCAGCAGCGTAGGAGACTTTAATGAAAAACTGTTTTTT.

The rearrangement links TRBV19 to TRBJ1-2; D is unresolved. This CDR3 region has 13 residues. Germline V CDR1 and CDR2: LNHDA, SQIVND (reference sequence). Trimming removed 5 bases at V and 3 bases at J, with 10 bases between. In DNA form, the CDR3 reads TGTGCCAGTAGTTCCGGGGTTTACTATGGCTACACCTTC. Amino acid sequence: CASSSGVYYGYTF.

The V gene is TRBV4-1, the J gene TRBJ2-5; D may be TRBD2 (5 bases). The V end was cut by 4 bases, the J end by 5 bases, with 17 bases between. The CDR3 has 15 residues. The germline CDR1 and CDR2 sequences are MGHRA and YSYEKL. The CDR3 spells CASSLTRVGRETQYF. In DNA form, the CDR3 reads TGCGCCAGCAGCCTAACTAGGGTGGGAAGGGAGACCCAGTACTTC.

V usage is TRBV3-1 (or the pseudogene TRBV3-2) and J usage is TRBJ2-1; TRBD1 aligns across 7 bases. V shed 2 bases, J shed 2 bases, and the junction held 3 bases outside the gene matches. CDR1 and CDR2 (germline): LGHDT, YNNKEL (reference sequence). The CDR3 covers 15 residues. CDR3 region: CASSQWDSPYNEQFF. The CDR3 bases are TGTGCCAGCAGCCAATGGGACAGCCCCTACAATGAGCAGTTCTTC.

V gene TRBV19 combines with J gene TRBJ2-7; weak D call: TRBD1 (5 bases). V lost 9 bases and J 6 bases, leaving 18 bases between the germline ends. Per the germline V gene, CDR1 is LNHDA and CDR2 is SQIVND (reference sequence). CDR3 length equals 13 residues. The CDR3: CASRLGQPSEQYV. DNA of the CDR3: TGTGCCAGCCGCCTAGGACAACCCTCCGAGCAGTACGTC.

As DNA, the CDR3 is TGTGCCAGCAGTGAATACGGGGGGAGCACAGATACGCAGTATTTT. Translating gives CASSEYGGSTDTQYF. The chain carries TRBV6-1 and TRBJ2-3, with 7 bases aligning to TRBD2. V dropped 2 bases and J dropped 0; count of bases not matched to a gene: 2. The CDR3 length is 15 residues. The germline CDR1 and CDR2 sequences are MNHNS and SASEGT.

The V gene is TRBV29-1, the J gene TRBJ1-3; D not certain. Germline CDR1 and CDR2: SQVTM and ANQGSEA. The CDR3 is 11 residues long. V lost 4 bases and J 4 bases, leaving 5 bases between the germline ends. The CDR3 DNA is TGCAGCGTTGGTGAGGGAAACACCATATATTTT. It is translated as CSVGEGNTIYF.